The source of this TCR beta chain is a study of blood T cell repertoires in COVID-19. The assay was immunoSEQ multiplex PCR, and TCRdb's table has in-frame clones only and misses some. The sample shows approximately 94,000 clones, around nine tenths of them seen only once. Germline V gene sequence: CDR1 ENHRY, CDR2 SYGVKD. V gave up 5 bases and J gave up 9 bases; unmatched junction bases: 14. The CDR3 covers 17 residues. The chain has TRBV10-3 and TRBJ1-6, with 9 bases aligning to TRBD1. The sequenced sample consisted of peripheral blood. The sequence came from a human donor in a cohort sampled during active COVID-19. The CDR3 sequence is CAISPDRGKRSSSPLHF. CDR3 nucleotides: TGTGCCATCAGTCCGGACAGGGGTAAAAGGAGTAGTTCACCCCTCCACTTT.